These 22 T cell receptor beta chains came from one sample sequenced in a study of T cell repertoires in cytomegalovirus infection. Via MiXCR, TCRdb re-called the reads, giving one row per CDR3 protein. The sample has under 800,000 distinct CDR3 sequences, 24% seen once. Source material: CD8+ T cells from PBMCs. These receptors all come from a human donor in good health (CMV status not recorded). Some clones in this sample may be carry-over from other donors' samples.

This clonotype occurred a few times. The CDR3: CSARDLAGAEQFF. CDR3 coding DNA: TGCAGTGCTAGAGATTTGGCGGGGGCTGAGCAGTTCTTC. The chain combines TRBV20-1 with TRBJ2-1, with D perhaps matching TRBD2 (7 bases). V gave up 0 bases and J gave up 9 bases, with 12 bases separating them. This CDR3 contains 13 residues. Germline V gene data show CDR1 as DFQATT and CDR2 as SNEGSKA (reference sequence).

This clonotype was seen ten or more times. The CDR3 loop reads CASSWDYEQYF. CDR3 nucleotides: TGTGCCAGCAGCTGGGACTACGAGCAGTACTTC. The chain is built from TRBV7-9 and TRBJ2-7; the D is unclear. From germline, CDR1 is SEHNR and CDR2 FQNEAQ (reference sequence). This CDR3 region has 11 residues. Trimming removed 4 bases at V and 3 bases at J, with 4 bases between.

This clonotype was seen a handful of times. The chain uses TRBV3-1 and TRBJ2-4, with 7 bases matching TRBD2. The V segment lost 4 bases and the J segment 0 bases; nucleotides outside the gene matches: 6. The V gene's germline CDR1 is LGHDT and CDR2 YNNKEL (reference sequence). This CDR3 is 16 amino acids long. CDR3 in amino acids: CASSPSRGLAKNIQYF. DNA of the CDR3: TGTGCCAGCAGCCCCTCGCGGGGGTTAGCCAAAAACATTCAGTACTTC.

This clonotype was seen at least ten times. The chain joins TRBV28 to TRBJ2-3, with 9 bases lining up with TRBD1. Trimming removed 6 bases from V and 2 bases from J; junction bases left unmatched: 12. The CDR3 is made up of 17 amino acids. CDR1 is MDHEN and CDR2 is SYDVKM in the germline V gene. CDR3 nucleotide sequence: TGTGCCAGCAGCCCTACCCGGACAGGGGCAAACACAGATACGCAGTATTTT. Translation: CASSPTRTGANTDTQYF.

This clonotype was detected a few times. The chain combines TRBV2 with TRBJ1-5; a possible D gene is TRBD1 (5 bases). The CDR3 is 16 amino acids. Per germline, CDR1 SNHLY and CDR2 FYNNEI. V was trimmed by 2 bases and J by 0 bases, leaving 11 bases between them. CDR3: CASSESGAASNQPQHF. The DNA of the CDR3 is TGTGCCAGCAGTGAATCTGGGGCAGCTAGCAATCAGCCCCAGCATTTT.

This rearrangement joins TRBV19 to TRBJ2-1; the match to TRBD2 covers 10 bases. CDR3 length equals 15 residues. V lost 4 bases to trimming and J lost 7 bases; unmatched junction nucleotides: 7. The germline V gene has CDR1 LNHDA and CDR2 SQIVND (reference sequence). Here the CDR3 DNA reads TGTGCCAGTAGTACGAGCGGGGGGGCAATGAATGAGCAGTTCTTC. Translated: CASSTSGGAMNEQFF.

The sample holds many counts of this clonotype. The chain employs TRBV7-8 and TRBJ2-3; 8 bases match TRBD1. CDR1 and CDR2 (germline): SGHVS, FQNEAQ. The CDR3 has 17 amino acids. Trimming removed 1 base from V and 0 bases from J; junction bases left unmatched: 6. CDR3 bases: TGTGCCAGCAGCTTAGGATCTTGGACAGGGAGCACAGATACGCAGTATTTT. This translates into CASSLGSWTGSTDTQYF.

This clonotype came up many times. CDR3 loop: CASTPTGAWTDTQYF. The CDR3 DNA is TGTGCCAGCACCCCAACGGGGGCCTGGACAGATACGCAGTATTTT. V is TRBV6-6 and J is TRBJ2-3; either TRBD1 or TRBD2 may supply D (6 bases each). The CDR3 has 15 amino acids. CDR1 and CDR2 (germline): MNHNY, SVGAGI (reference sequence). Trimming shortened V by 7 bases and J by 3 bases, and 17 bases separated the two germline ends.

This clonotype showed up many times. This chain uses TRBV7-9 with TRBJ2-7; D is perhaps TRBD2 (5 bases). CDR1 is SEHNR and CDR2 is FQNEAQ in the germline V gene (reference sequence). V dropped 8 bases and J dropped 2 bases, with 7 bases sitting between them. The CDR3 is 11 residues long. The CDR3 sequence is CASGLTYEQYF. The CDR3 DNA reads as TGTGCCAGCGGACTCACCTACGAGCAGTACTTC.

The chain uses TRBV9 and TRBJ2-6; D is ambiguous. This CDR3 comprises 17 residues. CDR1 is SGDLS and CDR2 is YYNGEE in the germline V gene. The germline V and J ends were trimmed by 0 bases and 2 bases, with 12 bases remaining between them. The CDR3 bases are TGTGCCAGCAGCGTAGGCTCGGTTGGGACTGGGGCCAACGTCCTGACTTTC. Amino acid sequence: CASSVGSVGTGANVLTF.

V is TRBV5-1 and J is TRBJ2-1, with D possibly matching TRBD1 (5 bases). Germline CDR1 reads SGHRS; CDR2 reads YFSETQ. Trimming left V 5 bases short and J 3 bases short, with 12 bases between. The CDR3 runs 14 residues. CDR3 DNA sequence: TGCGCCAGCAGTTCTGGGGCCCTCTACAATGAGCAGTTCTTC. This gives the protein CASSSGALYNEQFF.

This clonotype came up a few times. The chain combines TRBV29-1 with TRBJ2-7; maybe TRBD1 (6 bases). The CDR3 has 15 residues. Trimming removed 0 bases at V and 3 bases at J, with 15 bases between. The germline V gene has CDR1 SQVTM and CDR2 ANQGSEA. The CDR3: CSVEDREQGDYEQYF. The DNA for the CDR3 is TGCAGCGTTGAAGATCGGGAACAGGGAGACTACGAGCAGTACTTC.

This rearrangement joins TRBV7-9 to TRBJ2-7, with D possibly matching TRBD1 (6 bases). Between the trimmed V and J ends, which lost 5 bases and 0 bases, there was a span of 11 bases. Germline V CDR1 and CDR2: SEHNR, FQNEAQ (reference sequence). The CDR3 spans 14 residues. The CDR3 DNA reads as TGTGCCAGCAGCCGACAGGACAGCTCCTACGAGCAGTACTTC. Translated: CASSRQDSSYEQYF.

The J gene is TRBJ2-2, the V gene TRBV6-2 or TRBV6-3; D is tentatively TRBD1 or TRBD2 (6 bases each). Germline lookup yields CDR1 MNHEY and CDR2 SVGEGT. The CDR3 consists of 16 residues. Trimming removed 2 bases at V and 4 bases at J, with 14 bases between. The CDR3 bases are TGTGCCAGCAGTTACGTTGGGGGGCAGGTCACCGGGGAGCTGTTTTTT. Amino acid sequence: CASSYVGGQVTGELFF.

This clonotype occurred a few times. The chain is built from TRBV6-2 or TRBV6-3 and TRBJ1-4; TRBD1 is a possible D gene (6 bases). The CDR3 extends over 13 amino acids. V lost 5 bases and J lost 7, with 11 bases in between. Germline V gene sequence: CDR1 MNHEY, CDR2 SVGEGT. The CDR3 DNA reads TGTGCCAGCAGTGAAGGGACACTTGAAAAACTGTTTTTT. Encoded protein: CASSEGTLEKLFF.

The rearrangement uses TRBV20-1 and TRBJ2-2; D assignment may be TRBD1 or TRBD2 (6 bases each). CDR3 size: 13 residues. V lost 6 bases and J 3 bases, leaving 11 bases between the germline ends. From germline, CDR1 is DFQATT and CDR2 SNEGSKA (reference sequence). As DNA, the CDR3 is TGCAGTGCGGAGGGGGACGACACCGGGGAGCTGTTTTTT. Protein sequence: CSAEGDDTGELFF.

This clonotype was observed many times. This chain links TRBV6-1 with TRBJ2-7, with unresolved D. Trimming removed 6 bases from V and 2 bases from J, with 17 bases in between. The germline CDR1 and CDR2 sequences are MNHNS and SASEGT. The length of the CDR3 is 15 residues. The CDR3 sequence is CASRQGGRRPYEQYV. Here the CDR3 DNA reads TGTGCCAGCAGGCAAGGCGGCAGGCGACCCTACGAGCAGTACGTC.

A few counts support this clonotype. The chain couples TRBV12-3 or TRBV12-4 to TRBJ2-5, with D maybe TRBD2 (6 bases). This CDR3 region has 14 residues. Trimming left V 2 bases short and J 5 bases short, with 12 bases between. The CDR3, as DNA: TGTGCCAGCAGTTTACCGCGGGGCCGGGAGACCCAGTACTTC. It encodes CASSLPRGRETQYF.

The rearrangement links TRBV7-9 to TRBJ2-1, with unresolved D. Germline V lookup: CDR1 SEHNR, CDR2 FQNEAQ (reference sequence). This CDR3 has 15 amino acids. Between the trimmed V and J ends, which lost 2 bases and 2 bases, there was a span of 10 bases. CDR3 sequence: CASSLPRLTYNEQFF. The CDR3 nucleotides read TGTGCCAGCAGCTTACCGCGGCTAACCTACAATGAGCAGTTCTTC. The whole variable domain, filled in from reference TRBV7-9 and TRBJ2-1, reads DTGVSQNPRHKITKRGQNVTFRCDPISEHNRLYWYRQTLGQGPEFLTYFQNEAQLEKSRLLSDRFSAERPKGSFSTLEIQRTEQGDSAMYLCASSLPRLTYNEQFFGPGTRLTVL.

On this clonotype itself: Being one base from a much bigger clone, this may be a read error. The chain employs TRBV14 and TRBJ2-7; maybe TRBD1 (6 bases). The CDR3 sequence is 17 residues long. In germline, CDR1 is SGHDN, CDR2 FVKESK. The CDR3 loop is CTSSPRPGQQRTYEQYF. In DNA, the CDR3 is TGTACCAGCAGCCCCCGCCCCGGACAGCAGCGGACCTACGAGCAGTACTTC.

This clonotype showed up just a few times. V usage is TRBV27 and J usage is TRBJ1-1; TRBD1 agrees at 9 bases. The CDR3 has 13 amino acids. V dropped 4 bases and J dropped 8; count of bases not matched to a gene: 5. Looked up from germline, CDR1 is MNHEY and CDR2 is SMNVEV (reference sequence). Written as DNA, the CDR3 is TGTGCCAGCAGTTATCGAGGGACAGGGGAAGCTTTCTTT. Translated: CASSYRGTGEAFF.

The DNA for the CDR3 is TGCAGCGTTGAAAAGGATTGGTCCAATACGCAGTATTTT. Protein product: CSVEKDWSNTQYF. The chain carries TRBV29-1 and TRBJ2-3; D is unresolved. This CDR3 comprises 13 residues. Germline-derived CDR1 and CDR2 are SQVTM and ANQGSEA. Trimming took off 2 bases at V and 7 bases at J, with 13 bases between the two ends.